The 11 T cell receptor beta chains reported below all come from one sample, sequenced in a study of T-cell memory formation after mild COVID-19 (dated by TCRdb to the early 2020s). The library was generated by 5' RACE. These reads were obtained on an Illumina NovaSeq 6000. TCRdb handled the public reads itself, with Q25 trimming in fastp and clone calling in MiXCR, and kept productive beta chains. Every entry covers one CDR3 protein and lists the most common genes and DNA from its rows. This sample has about 500,000 distinct CDR3 sequences in its table, and over 20% of those were observed once. The top ten hold around an eighth of the sample. Sample: PBMCs or a T cell subset sorted from them (not recorded which). These receptor sequences come from an adult woman who had mild COVID-19 (a few samples of this study predate the infection). The sample titles of this study are shuffled in the database, so cell type and time point are left out; the donor was told from shared clones.

The J gene is TRBJ2-1, the V gene TRBV20-1; 8 bases agree with TRBD2. CDR3 length: 15 amino acids. CDR1 is DFQATT, CDR2 SNEGSKA, per germline (reference sequence). Trimming cost V 8 bases and J 8 bases; bases outside gene matches: 17. CDR3: CSLSSPRTSGDEQFF. The CDR3 nucleotides are TGCAGTTTATCTTCGCCCAGAACTAGCGGCGATGAGCAGTTCTTC.

The genes are TRBV7-9 and TRBJ2-7; D is ambiguous. The V end was cut by 2 bases, the J end by 5 bases, with 7 bases between. CDR1 is SEHNR and CDR2 is FQNEAQ in the germline V gene (reference sequence). The CDR3 is made up of 12 amino acids. The CDR3 region is CASSLRKDEQYF. CDR3 coding DNA: TGTGCCAGCAGCTTAAGAAAAGACGAGCAGTACTTC.

This rearrangement joins TRBV19 to TRBJ2-3; D ambiguous. This CDR3 region has 14 residues. The V and J ends lost 9 bases and 4 bases respectively, with 17 bases between them. Per the germline V gene, CDR1 is LNHDA and CDR2 is SQIVND (reference sequence). The CDR3 region has the DNA TGTGCCAGCCAACTACCAGGAGTTCCAGATACGCAGTATTTT. Protein sequence: CASQLPGVPDTQYF. Supplemented by reference TRBV19 and TRBJ2-3, the full variable domain reads DGGITQSPKYLFRKEGQNVTLSCEQNLNHDAMYWYRQDPGQGLRLIYYSQIVNDFQKGDIAEGYSVSREKKESFPLTVTSAQKNPTAFYLCASQLPGVPDTQYFGPGTRLTVL.

V usage is TRBV3-1 and J usage is TRBJ1-1; 10 bases line up with TRBD1. V was clipped by 3 bases and J by 2 bases; unmatched bases: 6. The CDR3 is made up of 16 amino acids. Per the germline V gene, CDR1 is LGHDT and CDR2 is YNNKEL (reference sequence). The CDR3 DNA reads TGTGCCAGCAGCCAGACGGGACAGGGGCTTAACACTGAAGCTTTCTTT. It is translated as CASSQTGQGLNTEAFF.

The chain joins TRBV29-1 to TRBJ2-7; 7 bases map to TRBD1. The CDR3 is 13 amino acids. CDR1 SQVTM and CDR2 ANQGSEA come from the germline V gene. The J segment lost 0 bases and the V segment lost 4 bases, leaving 3 bases of the junction unmatched. CDR3 in DNA: TGCAGCGTTGTAAGACAGGGCTCCTACGAGCAGTACTTC. This codes for CSVVRQGSYEQYF.

This clonotype has ten or more counts. The rearrangement joins TRBV5-1 to TRBJ1-2; 7 bases are shared with TRBD1. This CDR3 has 13 residues. CDR1 and CDR2 from the germline V gene are SGHRS and YFSETQ. V shed 3 bases, J shed 8 bases, and the junction held 7 bases outside the gene matches. Here the CDR3 reads CASSSNRGYGYTF. The DNA for the CDR3 is TGCGCCAGCAGCTCAAACAGGGGTTACGGCTACACCTTC.

The chain uses TRBV20-1 and TRBJ2-1, with TRBD2 matching 10 bases. CDR1 and CDR2 (germline): DFQATT, SNEGSKA (reference sequence). The CDR3 consists of 18 residues. Trimming at V came to 0 bases and at J to 0 bases, leaving 8 bases not matched to a gene. CDR3 sequence (DNA): TGCAGTGCTAGAGATCCAACTAGCGGGACAAGCTCCTACAATGAGCAGTTCTTC. It translates to CSARDPTSGTSSYNEQFF.

The rearrangement links TRBV7-9 to TRBJ2-5; TRBD1 aligns across 7 bases. V trimming: 5 bases; J trimming: 1 base; junction bases outside the gene matches: 4. Looked up from germline, CDR1 is SEHNR and CDR2 is FQNEAQ (reference sequence). The length of the CDR3 is 14 residues. The CDR3: CASSTRDSQETQYF. DNA for the CDR3: TGTGCCAGCAGCACCCGGGACAGCCAAGAGACCCAGTACTTC.

This clonotype turned up a few times. The rearrangement joins TRBV29-1 to TRBJ2-7, with TRBD2 matching over 9 bases. The CDR3 is 13 residues long. Trimming cost V 4 bases and J 2 bases; bases outside gene matches: 3. Germline values: CDR1 SQVTM, CDR2 ANQGSEA. The CDR3 coding sequence is TGCAGCGTTGTTATAGCGGGGGCCTACGAGCAGTACTTC. Residues: CSVVIAGAYEQYF.

The chain uses TRBV5-1 and TRBJ2-1, with a tentative D call TRBD2 (5 bases). CDR1 and CDR2 (germline): SGHRS, YFSETQ. V dropped 1 base and J dropped 9 bases, with 17 bases sitting between them. This CDR3 is 15 amino acids long. CDR3 nucleotides: TGCGCCAGCAGCTTGCCGATCGGACTTGCGGGTGAGCAGTTCTTC. This gives the protein CASSLPIGLAGEQFF.

This sequence joins TRBV12-3 or TRBV12-4 and TRBJ2-1; TRBD1 aligns across 9 bases. The CDR3 is made up of 15 amino acids. With 5 bases clipped from V and 9 bases from J, the junction kept 11 bases outside the gene matches. The CDR3 sequence is CASSRRTGAPGEQFF. The CDR3 DNA sequence: TGTGCCAGCAGTAGAAGGACAGGGGCGCCCGGTGAGCAGTTCTTC.